The entry below describes one T cell receptor beta chain. The antigen is unknown. This sample is part of a study of vaccination effects on CD4 cells after COVID-19. Within the ViraFEST assay, antigen-specific CD4+ T cells underwent expansion with viral peptide pools prior to sequencing. A roughly 10-day culture period preceded the isolation of CD4+ T cells. Participants were vaccinated with two doses of either the BNT162b2 or mRNA-1273 vaccine. None of the vaccinated had previously contracted SARS-CoV-2, and their nucleocapsid antibodies tested negative. Measured with immunoSEQ multiplex PCR; TCRdb has only the in-frame clones, and not every one. This table holds 25,000 to 40,000 clones, more than 55% found once. The receptor comes from a human donor who received a COVID-19 vaccine. This specimen consisted of CD4+ T cells from PBMCs cultured with SARS-CoV-2 spike peptides, obtained after COVID-19 vaccination.

The CDR3 loop reads CAISEPFLDTDTQYF. For the CDR3, the DNA is TGTGCCATCAGTGAGCCATTTCTAGACACAGATACGCAGTATTTT. This chain links TRBV10-3 with TRBJ2-3, with unresolved D. The CDR3 is 15 residues long. Germline CDR1 and CDR2: ENHRY and SYGVKD. Deletions cut 2 bases from V and 2 bases from J, with 11 bases between.